This TCR beta chain is from a study of blood T cell repertoires in COVID-19 (TCRdb year 2020). For the study in its entirety: Samples from collaborators originated in the United States, Italy and Spain and spanned both the acute and convalescent phases of COVID-19. The prospective study material was composed of cDNA or gDNA derived from T cells, B-cell-depleted T cells, or PBMCs. The dataset comprised deeply sampled blood TCRbeta repertoires from subjects exposed to, actively infected with, or recovered from COVID-19. The repertoires were made available in a free public database intended to serve as a resource for research on the immune response to SARS-CoV-2. Samples came from the ongoing ImmuneRACE study (first 160 participants) plus 1,254 subjects from 6 global collaborators. Sample metadata almost always included a de-identified subject ID, COVID-19 status, age in years and sex. Where HLA class I and class II types were available, the types were taken from metadata supplied by the sample provider, not from assay-based typing. What the authors observed across the whole study: Clinical and demographic metadata were provided uncurated, with the amount varying by source and participant.

V is clipped by 0 bases and J by 5 bases, and the sequence between their germline boundaries is 5 bases long. From a lookup of the germline V gene, CDR1 and CDR2 are LGHNT and FRNRAP. The CDR3 spans 12 residues, from the cysteine through the phenylalanine. Of all the DNA, just the CDR3 is kept, 36 bases in frame from base 1. Each collaborating institution followed its own protocols to collect whole blood in K2EDTA tubes. Collaborator samples were shipped for TCRbeta analysis as frozen whole blood, isolated PBMCs, or DNA extracted from either sample type. As for this clone: The antigen this receptor binds is unknown. Base qualities are not provided; no much larger clone lies one nucleotide away.

The immunoSEQ Assay, a bias-controlled multiplex PCR, was used to amplify TCRbeta CDR3 regions from genomic DNA. Regarding the original processing steps: The number of nucleated cells in each sample was estimated by amplification of reference gene primers within the assay. To quantify the absolute abundance of each unique TCRbeta CDR3 rearrangement, sequence reads were collapsed and filtered. For each sample, productive Simpson clonality was calculated as the square root of Simpson's diversity index across productive rearrangements. Here the immuneACCESS table is served through TCRdb, limited to in-frame sequences with V and J called. Missing clones are a known gap in these copies; in checked studies unresolved V genes cover under half, and the rest lacks a known reason. The DNA gave D and trimming, while V, J and clone size come from that table. The sample table records some 160,000 clones; just under 80% of these occur just once. Together, the top ten hold around 7% of the sample.

The source is an older man with active or convalescent COVID-19. The V and J genes are TRBV12-5 and TRBJ2-7; the D gene is not confidently resolved. Sequencing input: peripheral blood. The CDR3 region has the sequence CASGLVRDEQYF. In nucleotide form, the sequence is TGTGCTAGTGGTTTGGTACGGGACGAGCAGTACTTC.